The rows below give T cell receptor beta chains drawn from one sample of a study of blood T cell repertoires in COVID-19. Sequencing was performed with immunoSEQ multiplex PCR; in TCRdb, only in-frame clones are kept and a portion is missing. The table shows about 150,000 clones, with about 85% occurring only once. Input material: peripheral blood. The receptors come from a man in his fifties or sixties with COVID-19, enrolled during active disease. Each CDR3 is given without its conserved first and last residue. A D gene is named only where the DNA matches it firmly.

V gene: TRBV3-1/TRBV3-2; D gene: -; CDR3 protein: ASSDRGYPGELF
V gene: TRBV12-3/TRBV12-4; D gene: -; CDR3 protein: ASSQGADQPQH
V gene: TRBV7-2; D gene: -; CDR3 protein: ASSPDIGAGANVLT
V gene: TRBV11-2; D gene: TRBD1; CDR3 protein: ASSLGETGFDEKLF
V gene: TRBV3-1/TRBV3-2; D gene: TRBD2; CDR3 protein: ASSQGGAGGRETQY
V gene: TRBV19; D gene: -; CDR3 protein: ATRKVQGRKETQY
V gene: TRBV18; D gene: TRBD1; CDR3 protein: ASSPGTGDGEQF
V gene: TRBV2; D gene: TRBD2; CDR3 protein: ASSEAIKLAGGLRETQY
V gene: TRBV7-2; D gene: TRBD1; CDR3 protein: ASSFDRVKTEAF
V gene: TRBV6-2/TRBV6-3; D gene: -; CDR3 protein: ASSYVQNRHLYSNQPQH
V gene: TRBV5-1; D gene: -; CDR3 protein: ASSRTRAQREQY